The 25 T cell receptor beta chains listed next were all sequenced from one sample in a study of blood T cells in healthy people across ages. Next came a second PCR, run for roughly 6 to 11 cycles, which used a sample-barcoded 5' primer along with a J-beta primer mix. TCRdb independently ran MiXCR on the 5' RACE reads; one entry per CDR3 protein. The sample records hundreds of thousands of distinct CDR3 sequences, roughly 43% being singletons. Specimen: blood. The receptor source for this set is a man at least 80 years old in good health.

The chain couples TRBV6-6 to TRBJ1-4; D may be TRBD1 (5 bases). Trimming took off 2 bases at V and 8 bases at J, with 12 bases between the two ends. The CDR3 is 14 residues long. Germline V gives CDR1 MNHNY, CDR2 SVGAGI (reference sequence). Here the CDR3 reads CASSYRGGGEKLFF. CDR3 DNA sequence: TGTGCCAGCAGTTACCGCGGGGGAGGGGAAAAACTGTTTTTT.

V and J are TRBV9 and TRBJ2-1; a weak D match, TRBD2 (6 bases). This CDR3 is 15 amino acids long. The germline gives CDR1 SGDLS, CDR2 YYNGEE. V was clipped by 0 bases and J by 4 bases, with 11 bases between them. The DNA of the CDR3 is TGTGCCAGCAGCGTAGCCGGGAGTACGTACAATGAGCAGTTCTTC. As protein: CASSVAGSTYNEQFF.

The chain employs TRBV10-1 and TRBJ2-5, with D perhaps TRBD1 or TRBD2 (5 bases each). V lost 3 bases to trimming and J lost 1 base, with 15 bases between them. The CDR3 is 16 residues long. CDR1 is WNHNN, CDR2 SYGVQD, per germline (reference sequence). The CDR3 region is CASSEEGTATQETQYF. In nucleotides, the CDR3 is TGCGCCAGCAGTGAAGAGGGGACGGCAACCCAAGAGACCCAGTACTTC.

The chain recombines TRBV20-1 with TRBJ1-2, with 7 bases fitting TRBD1. This CDR3 has 13 amino acids. Per the germline V gene, CDR1 is DFQATT and CDR2 is SNEGSKA (reference sequence). Trimming cost V 3 bases and J 1 base; bases outside gene matches: 2. Here the CDR3 reads CSARTGLNYGYTF. The CDR3 DNA follows: TGCAGTGCTAGGACAGGGCTTAACTATGGCTACACCTTC.

The V call is TRBV4-1, the J call TRBJ1-4, with 10 bases aligning to TRBD1. V was pared by 4 bases and J by 4 bases, with 6 bases of the junction left unmatched. The CDR3 covers 16 residues. Germline CDR1 reads MGHRA; CDR2 reads YSYEKL. The CDR3 region has the DNA TGCGCCAGCAGCCCCGGGACAGGGGCGGGTAATGAAAAACTGTTTTTT. It is translated as CASSPGTGAGNEKLFF.

The CDR3 DNA reads as TGTGCCAGTAGTACGGAGCGACAGGGAACGAATTCACCCCTCCACTTT. It encodes CASSTERQGTNSPLHF. The rearrangement uses TRBV19 and TRBJ1-6; 7 nucleotides line up with TRBD1. The CDR3 length is 16 residues. From germline, CDR1 is LNHDA and CDR2 SQIVND (reference sequence). V trimming: 4 bases; J trimming: 7 bases; junction bases outside the gene matches: 10. The full variable domain, rest sourced from reference TRBV19 and TRBJ1-6, is DGGITQSPKYLFRKEGQNVTLSCEQNLNHDAMYWYRQDPGQGLRLIYYSQIVNDFQKGDIAEGYSVSREKKESFPLTVTSAQKNPTAFYLCASSTERQGTNSPLHFGNGTRLTVT.

About this clonotype itself: A read error may explain this, as a much larger clone is one base away. This rearrangement joins TRBV7-2 to TRBJ2-3; TRBD1 matches at 8 bases. Germline CDR1 SGHTA, CDR2 FQGNSA. V lost 5 bases, J lost 11 bases, and 15 bases stayed unmatched. CDR3 size: 15 residues. The CDR3 protein is CASSAKSEQGVGQYF. In nucleotides, the CDR3 is TGTGCCAGCAGCGCGAAATCTGAACAGGGGGTTGGGCAGTATTTT. Combining the CDR3 with reference TRBV7-2 and TRBJ2-3 gives the whole variable domain GAGVSQSPSNKVTEKGKDVELRCDPISGHTALYWYRQSLGQGLEFLIYFQGNSAPDKSGLPSDRFSAERTGGSVSTLTIQRTQQEDSAVYLCASSAKSEQGVGQYFGPGTRLTVL.

This clonotype was recorded at least ten times. This chain joins TRBV6-5 and TRBJ2-5, with D tentatively TRBD1 (6 bases). Trimming pared 5 bases from V and 2 bases from J, leaving 12 bases between. CDR3 length: 14 residues. Germline lookup yields CDR1 MNHEY and CDR2 SVGAGI. CDR3 loop: CASSPRTVQETQYF. For the CDR3, the DNA is TGTGCCAGCAGTCCCCGGACAGTTCAAGAGACCCAGTACTTC.

This clonotype was picked up many times. The chain links TRBV12-3 or TRBV12-4 to TRBJ1-5; 11 nucleotides align to TRBD1. The CDR3 runs 16 residues. V lost 1 base, J lost 6 bases, and 5 bases stayed unmatched. DNA of the CDR3: TGTGCCAGCAGTTTAGGGTTGGACAGGGGGCCTCAGCCCCAGCATTTT. Translation: CASSLGLDRGPQPQHF.

This chain uses TRBV12-3 or TRBV12-4 with TRBJ1-6; 7 positions match TRBD1. Trimming took 2 bases from V and 17 from J; bases not matched to a gene: 6. This CDR3 is built from 12 residues. CDR3 DNA: TGTGCCAGCAGTTTATCTGGGACAGCCATCCACTTT. This codes for CASSLSGTAIHF.

In this sample, this clonotype turned up once. This chain uses TRBV2 with TRBJ2-1; tentatively, D is TRBD2 (6 bases). V gave up 10 bases and J gave up 0 bases, with 16 bases separating them. In germline, CDR1 is SNHLY, CDR2 FYNNEI. This CDR3 is 15 amino acids long. In DNA form, the CDR3 reads TGTGCCAACGGCCGGGACTTAAGCTCCTACAATGAGCAGTTCTTC. Protein: CANGRDLSSYNEQFF.

This rearrangement joins TRBV12-3 or TRBV12-4 to TRBJ1-2; 8 nucleotides match TRBD1. Trimming took 1 base from V and 6 from J; bases not matched to a gene: 4. This CDR3 is built from 14 residues. The CDR3 spells CASSLVDRANGYTF. DNA of the CDR3: TGTGCCAGCAGTTTAGTGGACAGGGCGAATGGCTACACCTTC.

This rearrangement joins TRBV27 to TRBJ1-2, with a weak D call TRBD1 (5 bases). This CDR3 comprises 14 residues. In germline, CDR1 is MNHEY, CDR2 SMNVEV (reference sequence). V was shortened by 0 bases and J by 4 bases, with 9 bases between the two germline ends. CDR3 in DNA: TGTGCCAGCAGTTTATCCGGCAGGGTCTATGGCTACACCTTC. It encodes CASSLSGRVYGYTF.

This clonotype was counted a few times. This chain uses TRBV7-8 with TRBJ2-7; TRBD2 matches 8 bases. CDR1 and CDR2 (germline): SGHVS, FQNEAQ. V lost 5 bases, J lost 3 bases, and 9 bases stayed unmatched. The CDR3 runs 15 residues. This chain's CDR3 is CASSDTGGPNYEQYF. In nucleotides, the CDR3 is TGTGCCAGCAGCGATACGGGGGGGCCGAACTACGAGCAGTACTTC.

With respect to this clonotype: The junction shows a germline mismatch at one end, possibly a read error. The V call is TRBV7-2, the J call TRBJ2-5; 7 nucleotides align to TRBD1. Germline V gene sequence: CDR1 SGHTA, CDR2 FQGNSA. The CDR3 contains 18 residues. This CDR3 is CVSSLVGSSSGTEETQYF. The CDR3 DNA sequence: TGTGTCAGCAGCTTAGTGGGTTCGAGTAGTGGGACAGAAGAGACCCAGTACTTC.

The table lists this clonotype with a few counts. This sequence may be a read error, since a much larger clone differs from it by one base. J is TRBJ2-1 and V is TRBV7-2; 7 positions match TRBD1. V dropped 3 bases and J dropped 7; count of bases not matched to a gene: 9. Per the germline V gene, CDR1 is SGHTA and CDR2 is FQGNSA. CDR3 length: 15 residues. The CDR3 spells CASSFVGGSTNEQFF. The CDR3 nucleotides are TGTGCCAGCAGCTTCGTAGGGGGCTCGACTAATGAGCAGTTCTTC.

The chain has TRBV5-1 and TRBJ1-2; maybe TRBD1 (6 bases). The V end lost 0 bases, the J end lost 7 bases, and 10 bases lay between the germline ends. The CDR3 is 13 amino acids. Germline V lookup: CDR1 SGHRS, CDR2 YFSETQ. CDR3 nucleotide sequence: TGCGCCAGCAGCTTGGTGATAGGGGGTGGCTACACCTTC. Protein sequence: CASSLVIGGGYTF.

The chain links TRBV7-2 to TRBJ2-5; TRBD1 matches at 7 bases. Germline V gene sequence: CDR1 SGHTA, CDR2 FQGNSA. With V trimmed by 1 base and J by 1 base, 3 bases remained unmatched. The CDR3 spans 15 residues. CDR3 sequence reads: CASSLGKGAQETQYF. The CDR3 DNA reads as TGTGCCAGCAGCTTAGGGAAGGGGGCCCAAGAGACCCAGTACTTC.

This rearrangement joins TRBV6-2 or TRBV6-3 to TRBJ2-2; TRBD2 aligns across 9 bases. V gave up 6 bases and J gave up 1 base; unmatched junction bases: 6. The CDR3 totals 16 residues. Germline V gene lookup returns CDR1 MNHEY and CDR2 SVGEGT. CDR3 coding DNA: TGTGCCAGCAGCCCCTGGACTAGCGAGAACACCGGGGAGCTGTTTTTT. Translation gives CASSPWTSENTGELFF.

The gene calls are TRBV6-2 or TRBV6-3 and TRBJ1-2, with 7 positions matching TRBD1. The CDR3 totals 16 residues. Per the germline V gene, CDR1 is MNHEY and CDR2 is SVGEGT. Germline trimming cut 5 bases from V and 0 bases from J; bases unmatched to any gene: 9. This chain's CDR3 is CASSHGTVVPNYGYTF. DNA of the CDR3: TGTGCCAGCAGTCACGGGACAGTGGTTCCTAACTATGGCTACACCTTC.

For this clonotype: This may come from a read error, since a much larger clone is one base off. The J gene is TRBJ2-4, the V gene TRBV20-1; D is unclear. There are 16 residues in the CDR3. Trimming pared 0 bases from V and 5 bases from J, leaving 17 bases between. Germline V gene data show CDR1 as DFQATT and CDR2 as SNEGSKA (reference sequence). In DNA form, the CDR3 reads TGCAGTGCTAGAGATCTTATGGTTCTAGAGGAAAACATTCAGTACTTC. Translated, it gives CSARDLMVLEENIQYF.

This clonotype showed up just a few times. CDR3 loop: CASSLIPGTGSYEQYF. In nucleotides, the CDR3 is TGCGCCAGCAGCTTGATCCCAGGGACAGGCTCCTACGAGCAGTACTTC. This chain uses TRBV5-1 with TRBJ2-7, with 8 bases matching TRBD1. Germline V gene sequence: CDR1 SGHRS, CDR2 YFSETQ. Unmatched junction bases numbered 6, after V lost 1 base and J lost 0 bases. The CDR3 runs to 16 residues.

The chain has TRBV5-6 and TRBJ2-5, with D unclear. CDR1 is SGHDT, CDR2 YYEEEE, per germline. Trimming took off 4 bases at V and 11 bases at J, with 21 bases between the two ends. The CDR3 extends over 14 amino acids. The CDR3 DNA is TGTGCCAGCAGCCCCGTTCAATCCGGCCATGAGCAGTACTTC. Protein sequence: CASSPVQSGHEQYF.

This clonotype has a handful of counts. The V and J genes are TRBV4-3 and TRBJ1-2; D not certain. The V end was cut by 0 bases, the J end by 0 bases, with 8 bases between. Germline CDR1 and CDR2: LGHNA and YSLEER. The CDR3 is made up of 15 amino acids. The CDR3 protein is CASSQDPATNYGYTF. The CDR3 nucleotides are TGCGCCAGCAGCCAAGACCCAGCTACTAACTATGGCTACACCTTC.

This clonotype occurred a few times. The chain links TRBV20-1 to TRBJ2-3; D gene unclear. This CDR3 has 16 residues. Germline values: CDR1 DFQATT, CDR2 SNEGSKA (reference sequence). V was pared by 0 bases and J by 1 base, with 14 bases between. CDR3 coding DNA: TGCAGTGCTAGAGACTCTAGGCGATCAGGCACAGATACGCAGTATTTT. As protein: CSARDSRRSGTDTQYF.